This TCR beta chain was obtained from a study of OX40 agonist ivuxolimab in advanced cancers. Study context: Dose-escalation patients had hepatocellular carcinoma, melanoma, renal cell or head and neck cancer. There were three patients with partial responses, one having hepatocellular carcinoma and two cutaneous melanoma. Findings and limits, study-wide: Circulating CD4+ and CD8+ T cells showed clonal expansion by week 6 at 0.1 to 3.0 mg/kg.

The method was immunoSEQ multiplex PCR; TCRdb's version includes in-frame clones alone and lacks a portion of them. The sample shows about 46,000 clones, around nine tenths of them seen only once. The CDR3 spans 15 residues. After removal of 0 bases from V and 3 bases from J, the junction contained 3 bases not matched to a gene. CDR1 and CDR2 from the germline V gene are SGHRS and YFSETQ. This clone was seen more than once but under ten times. Its target is unknown. Sequencing used CD4+ or CD8+ T cells sorted from blood, obtained in a trial of the OX40 agonist ivuxolimab. The receptor's source is an adult with an advanced solid tumor such as melanoma, head and neck, liver or kidney cancer. The chain couples TRBV5-1 to TRBJ1-5, with 7 bases matching TRBD1. The CDR3 spells CASSLEGGVNQPQHF. The CDR3 nucleotides read TGCGCCAGCAGCTTGGAAGGGGGCGTCAATCAGCCCCAGCATTTT.